A selection of T cell receptor beta chains follows, all from one sample in a study of T cells after yellow fever vaccination. TCRdb independently ran MiXCR on the 5' RACE reads; one entry per CDR3 protein. The sample contains 200,000 to 250,000 distinct CDR3 sequences, 6.9% of which appear only once. This sample comprised CD4+ T cells sorted from PBMCs, obtained 15 days after the yellow fever booster vaccination. These receptors were obtained from a man aged 30-40 years who received the YFV17D yellow fever vaccine. Both conserved end residues are part of each CDR3. Each record gives: V gene, D gene, J gene, clone size, CDR3 protein, CDR3 DNA. D genes are given only for firm matches. A clone size is listed for some rows: how often the clone was seen (once, few, many), or a class if it is expanded.

V gene: TRBV6-4
D gene: TRBD1
J gene: TRBJ2-7
clone size: few
CDR3 protein: CASSAPTGDCDEQYF
CDR3 DNA: TGTGCCAGCAGTGCCCCGACAGGGGATTGCGACGAGCAGTACTTC

V gene: TRBV6-5
D gene: .
J gene: TRBJ1-6
clone size: .
CDR3 protein: CASSNSGVVNNSPLHF
CDR3 DNA: TGTGCCAGCAGCAACTCGGGAGTCGTGAATAATTCACCCCTCCACTTT

V gene: TRBV4-2
D gene: .
J gene: TRBJ2-2
clone size: few
CDR3 protein: CASSQPDQNTGELFF
CDR3 DNA: TGTGCCAGCAGCCAACCGGACCAGAACACCGGGGAGCTGTTTTTT

V gene: TRBV3-1
D gene: .
J gene: TRBJ2-6
clone size: few
CDR3 protein: CASRHRAGANVLTF
CDR3 DNA: TGTGCCAGCAGGCACAGGGCTGGGGCCAACGTCCTGACTTTC

V gene: TRBV7-2
D gene: TRBD2
J gene: TRBJ2-1
clone size: few
CDR3 protein: CASSSKRLAGGPNEQFF
CDR3 DNA: TGTGCCAGCAGCTCGAAGAGGCTAGCGGGAGGGCCAAATGAGCAGTTCTTC

V gene: TRBV20-1
D gene: TRBD2
J gene: TRBJ2-7
clone size: .
CDR3 protein: CSARPPGGPYEQYF
CDR3 DNA: TGCAGTGCTAGACCGCCGGGAGGGCCCTACGAGCAGTACTTC

V gene: TRBV12-3/TRBV12-4
D gene: TRBD2
J gene: TRBJ2-2
clone size: .
CDR3 protein: CASSSGLATGELFF
CDR3 DNA: TGTGCCAGCAGTTCCGGACTAGCCACCGGGGAGCTGTTTTTT

V gene: TRBV6-1
D gene: TRBD1
J gene: TRBJ1-3
clone size: few
CDR3 protein: CASSRRTGGNTIYF
CDR3 DNA: TGTGCCAGCAGTCGCCGGACAGGCGGAAACACCATATATTTT

V gene: TRBV29-1
D gene: .
J gene: TRBJ2-7
clone size: .
CDR3 protein: CSVARDGHSYEQYF
CDR3 DNA: TGCAGCGTCGCGCGGGACGGACACTCCTACGAGCAGTACTTC

V gene: TRBV27
D gene: .
J gene: TRBJ2-5
clone size: .
CDR3 protein: CASSRAGNQETQYF
CDR3 DNA: TGTGCCAGCAGTAGGGCAGGGAATCAAGAGACCCAGTACTTC

V gene: TRBV5-1
D gene: .
J gene: TRBJ2-5
clone size: .
CDR3 protein: CASSLLDSERETQYF
CDR3 DNA: TGCGCCAGCAGCTTGCTCGACAGCGAAAGGGAGACCCAGTACTTC

V gene: TRBV7-6
D gene: .
J gene: TRBJ2-3
clone size: many
CDR3 protein: CASTQDETRTDTQYF
CDR3 DNA: TGTGCCAGCACCCAAGATGAGACACGCACAGATACGCAGTATTTT

V gene: TRBV7-2
D gene: .
J gene: TRBJ2-4
clone size: many
CDR3 protein: CASSTRVENIQYF
CDR3 DNA: TGTGCCAGCAGTACCAGGGTCGAAAACATTCAGTACTTC

V gene: TRBV7-2
D gene: .
J gene: TRBJ2-7
clone size: .
CDR3 protein: CASSLQQGASYEQYF
CDR3 DNA: TGTGCCAGCAGCTTACAACAGGGCGCGTCCTACGAGCAGTACTTC

V gene: TRBV7-8
D gene: .
J gene: TRBJ1-5
clone size: .
CDR3 protein: CASTSGNQPQHF
CDR3 DNA: TGTGCCAGCACCTCGGGAAATCAGCCCCAGCATTTT

V gene: TRBV5-1
D gene: .
J gene: TRBJ2-1
clone size: many
CDR3 protein: CASSLGLANEQFF
CDR3 DNA: TGCGCCAGCAGCTTGGGACTCGCGAATGAGCAGTTCTTC

V gene: TRBV10-3
D gene: TRBD2
J gene: TRBJ2-1
clone size: .
CDR3 protein: CATKGGGRAHNEQFF
CDR3 DNA: TGTGCCACCAAGGGGGGCGGGAGGGCCCACAATGAGCAGTTCTTC

V gene: TRBV28
D gene: TRBD2
J gene: TRBJ2-2
clone size: .
CDR3 protein: CASRGLAGDAPGELFF
CDR3 DNA: TGTGCCAGCAGGGGACTAGCGGGAGACGCCCCCGGGGAGCTGTTTTTT

V gene: TRBV28
D gene: TRBD2
J gene: TRBJ2-1
clone size: few
CDR3 protein: CASSHGSGSFNEQFF
CDR3 DNA: TGTGCCAGCAGCCACGGTAGCGGGAGTTTCAATGAGCAGTTCTTC

V gene: TRBV19
D gene: .
J gene: TRBJ2-5
clone size: few
CDR3 protein: CASRQEYQETQYF
CDR3 DNA: TGTGCCAGCCGGCAGGAGTACCAAGAGACCCAGTACTTC

V gene: TRBV10-3
D gene: .
J gene: TRBJ2-3
clone size: few
CDR3 protein: CAIRSGDSTDTQYF
CDR3 DNA: TGTGCCATCCGTTCCGGAGATTCCACAGATACGCAGTATTTT

V gene: TRBV14
D gene: TRBD2
J gene: TRBJ2-4
clone size: .
CDR3 protein: CASSQGRGRAGTKNIQYF
CDR3 DNA: TGTGCCAGCAGCCAAGGGCGCGGGAGGGCCGGGACCAAAAACATTCAGTACTTC

V gene: TRBV19
D gene: .
J gene: TRBJ2-5
clone size: .
CDR3 protein: CASSPGGALQGTQYF
CDR3 DNA: TGTGCCAGTAGCCCAGGCGGGGCCCTCCAGGGGACCCAGTACTTC

V gene: TRBV20-1
D gene: TRBD2
J gene: TRBJ2-7
clone size: .
CDR3 protein: CSAQGLAGVYEQYF
CDR3 DNA: TGCAGTGCTCAGGGACTAGCGGGAGTCTACGAGCAGTACTTC

V gene: TRBV29-1
D gene: TRBD2
J gene: TRBJ2-3
clone size: few
CDR3 protein: CSVDPTGLTSGITQYF
CDR3 DNA: TGCAGCGTTGACCCCACCGGATTGACTAGCGGGATTACGCAGTATTTT

V gene: TRBV5-1
D gene: .
J gene: TRBJ2-5
clone size: many
CDR3 protein: CASSLEGPTQYF
CDR3 DNA: TGCGCCAGCAGCTTGGAAGGCCCCACCCAGTACTTC

V gene: TRBV11-2
D gene: TRBD2
J gene: TRBJ2-7
clone size: few
CDR3 protein: CASSPGRAYEQYF
CDR3 DNA: TGTGCCAGCAGCCCGGGGAGGGCTTACGAGCAGTACTTC

V gene: TRBV9
D gene: .
J gene: TRBJ2-5
clone size: .
CDR3 protein: CASSVGPTRTQETQYF
CDR3 DNA: TGTGCCAGCAGCGTAGGCCCGACCAGGACCCAAGAGACCCAGTACTTC

V gene: TRBV3-1
D gene: TRBD1
J gene: TRBJ2-5
clone size: .
CDR3 protein: CASSPTWDRTGETQYF
CDR3 DNA: TGTGCCAGCAGCCCAACTTGGGACAGAACCGGTGAGACCCAGTACTTC

V gene: TRBV5-4
D gene: TRBD1
J gene: TRBJ2-3
clone size: .
CDR3 protein: CASSSEPGQGAQTQYF
CDR3 DNA: TGTGCCAGCAGCTCCGAACCGGGACAGGGGGCTCAGACGCAGTATTTT

V gene: TRBV7-2
D gene: .
J gene: TRBJ2-7
clone size: few
CDR3 protein: CASSPRPPGRTYEQYF
CDR3 DNA: TGTGCCAGCAGCCCCCGACCCCCCGGGCGGACCTACGAGCAGTACTTC

V gene: TRBV7-2
D gene: .
J gene: TRBJ1-1
clone size: few
CDR3 protein: CASSSSPGLNTEAFF
CDR3 DNA: TGTGCCAGCAGCTCAAGTCCAGGTCTGAACACTGAAGCTTTCTTT

V gene: TRBV20-1
D gene: .
J gene: TRBJ2-2
clone size: many
CDR3 protein: CSARAPGVGELFF
CDR3 DNA: TGCAGTGCTAGAGCGCCGGGCGTCGGGGAGCTGTTTTTT

V gene: TRBV20-1
D gene: .
J gene: TRBJ2-3
clone size: few
CDR3 protein: CSGGGGARGTDTQYF
CDR3 DNA: TGCAGTGGGGGGGGTGGAGCGAGGGGGACAGATACGCAGTATTTT

V gene: TRBV3-1
D gene: .
J gene: TRBJ2-1
clone size: .
CDR3 protein: CASSQLRTGDNEQFF
CDR3 DNA: TGTGCCAGCAGCCAACTTCGGACTGGTGACAATGAGCAGTTCTTC

V gene: TRBV10-3
D gene: TRBD1
J gene: TRBJ2-5
clone size: many
CDR3 protein: CAIQGAGETQYF
CDR3 DNA: TGTGCCATCCAGGGGGCAGGGGAGACCCAGTACTTC

V gene: TRBV20-1
D gene: .
J gene: TRBJ2-3
clone size: many
CDR3 protein: CSASPGTSPDTQYF
CDR3 DNA: TGCAGTGCTAGCCCCGGGACCTCACCAGATACGCAGTATTTT

V gene: TRBV5-1
D gene: .
J gene: TRBJ2-3
clone size: few
CDR3 protein: CASSLEQDTDTQYF
CDR3 DNA: TGCGCCAGCAGCTTGGAACAGGACACAGATACGCAGTATTTT

V gene: TRBV7-2
D gene: TRBD1
J gene: TRBJ1-2
clone size: many
CDR3 protein: CASSPGTGVYGYTF
CDR3 DNA: TGTGCCAGCAGCCCAGGGACAGGGGTTTATGGCTACACCTTC

V gene: TRBV3-1
D gene: .
J gene: TRBJ2-7
clone size: many
CDR3 protein: CASSLLGGNTYEQYF
CDR3 DNA: TGTGCCAGCAGCCTCCTGGGGGGCAATACCTACGAGCAGTACTTC

V gene: TRBV19
D gene: TRBD1
J gene: TRBJ2-1
clone size: .
CDR3 protein: CASRPRDRDYEQFF
CDR3 DNA: TGTGCCAGTAGGCCCCGGGACAGGGATTATGAGCAGTTCTTC

V gene: TRBV20-1
D gene: TRBD1
J gene: TRBJ1-5
clone size: many
CDR3 protein: CSVRQGLSQPQHF
CDR3 DNA: TGCAGTGTTCGACAGGGGTTGTCTCAGCCCCAGCATTTT

V gene: TRBV20-1
D gene: .
J gene: TRBJ2-7
clone size: many
CDR3 protein: CSASSRRETRNEQYF
CDR3 DNA: TGCAGTGCTAGTAGTCGCCGGGAAACAAGGAACGAGCAGTACTTC

V gene: TRBV20-1
D gene: .
J gene: TRBJ2-1
clone size: .
CDR3 protein: CSANPGTRGLEQFF
CDR3 DNA: TGCAGTGCTAACCCCGGGACTAGGGGGCTTGAGCAGTTCTTC

V gene: TRBV6-1
D gene: .
J gene: TRBJ2-7
clone size: many
CDR3 protein: CASTDRGGTYEQYF
CDR3 DNA: TGTGCCAGCACTGACAGGGGAGGGACCTACGAGCAGTACTTC

V gene: TRBV5-1
D gene: .
J gene: TRBJ2-7
clone size: .
CDR3 protein: CASSLAGAPDEQYF
CDR3 DNA: TGCGCCAGCAGCTTGGCAGGGGCGCCGGACGAGCAGTACTTC

V gene: TRBV20-1
D gene: .
J gene: TRBJ2-2
clone size: .
CDR3 protein: CSARPWTDPAGELFF
CDR3 DNA: TGCAGTGCTAGACCCTGGACAGACCCAGCCGGGGAGCTGTTTTTT

V gene: TRBV28
D gene: .
J gene: TRBJ2-5
clone size: few
CDR3 protein: CASSDRKTQYF
CDR3 DNA: TGTGCCAGCAGCGATAGGAAGACCCAGTACTTC

V gene: TRBV20-1
D gene: .
J gene: TRBJ2-3
clone size: many
CDR3 protein: CSLGTDTQYF
CDR3 DNA: TGCAGCCTCGGGACAGATACGCAGTATTTT

V gene: TRBV2
D gene: .
J gene: TRBJ2-3
clone size: many
CDR3 protein: CASTPTATDTQYF
CDR3 DNA: TGTGCCAGCACGCCCACCGCCACAGATACGCAGTATTTT